Listed below are T cell receptor beta chains from one sample, sequenced in a study of beta chain features in type 1 diabetes. The method was immunoSEQ multiplex PCR; TCRdb's version includes in-frame clones alone and lacks a portion of them. The repertoire holds just over 150,000 clones, with 11% as singletons. Material: central memory CD4+ T cells from blood. These receptors were collected from a man between 18 and 29 years old in good health. CDR3s include the opening cysteine and the closing phenylalanine or tryptophan. The order of the fields is J gene, clone size, V gene, D gene, CDR3 protein, CDR3 DNA. The D gene is left open where the match is weak. Not all rows give a size; the values are once, few, many and, for expanded clones, a class.

>TRBJ2-3|few|TRBV7-2|TRBD2
CASRGLLSTDTQYF
TGTGCCAGCAGGGGACTACTCAGCACAGATACGCAGTATTTT
>TRBJ2-3|.|TRBV10-3|TRBD2
CAISEPRLAGGPSDTQYF
TGTGCCATCAGTGAGCCACGACTAGCGGGAGGGCCATCAGATACGCAGTATTTT
>TRBJ2-7|.|TRBV10-3|.
CAILGTPPYEQYF
TGTGCCATCCTAGGGACGCCACCCTACGAGCAGTACTTC
>TRBJ1-2|.|TRBV5-1|.
CASSLGSQPYGYTF
TGCGCCAGCAGCCTGGGAAGTCAGCCCTATGGCTACACCTTC
>TRBJ2-7|few|TRBV19|.
CASSSMPRRSYEQYF
TGTGCCAGTAGCTCCATGCCACGTCGCTCCTACGAGCAGTACTTC
>TRBJ1-2|few|TRBV29-1|.
CSVEVYRDYGYTF
TGCAGCGTTGAAGTTTACAGGGACTATGGCTACACCTTC
>TRBJ2-7|many|TRBV7-2|TRBD1
CASSLGGTGRNEQYF
TGTGCCAGCAGCTTGGGCGGGACAGGAAGGAACGAGCAGTACTTC
>TRBJ1-2|many|TRBV28|TRBD1
CASSTTGQGRKGYTF
TGTGCCAGCAGTACTACGGGACAGGGGAGGAAAGGCTACACCTTC
>TRBJ2-3|.|TRBV29-1|TRBD2
CSVDSLAGGDTQYF
TGCAGCGTTGACAGTCTAGCGGGAGGAGATACGCAGTATTTT
>TRBJ2-1|few|TRBV10-3|.
CAVSATGYNEQFF
TGTGCCGTGTCGGCGACAGGCTACAATGAGCAGTTCTTC
>TRBJ2-7|few|TRBV28|.
CASRGTYRYEQYF
TGTGCCAGCCGAGGGACTTACCGCTACGAGCAGTACTTC
>TRBJ2-3|few|TRBV7-2|.
CASSPNPGEYTDTQYF
TGTGCCAGCAGCCCCAACCCAGGGGAATACACAGATACGCAGTATTTT
>TRBJ2-1|few|TRBV14|TRBD1
CASSPQAGTGPFF
TGTGCCAGCAGCCCCCAAGCCGGGACAGGGCCGTTCTTC
>TRBJ2-1|few|TRBV4-3|.
CASSQDSGFNEQFF
TGCGCCAGCAGCCAAGACTCAGGGTTCAATGAGCAGTTCTTC
>TRBJ1-4|.|TRBV7-2|.
CASSLKVREDEKLFF
TGTGCCAGCAGCTTAAAGGTCAGGGAGGATGAAAAACTGTTTTTT
>TRBJ1-3|.|TRBV4-3|.
CASSQAPPGNTIYF
TGCGCCAGCAGCCAAGCTCCTCCCGGAAACACCATATATTTT
>TRBJ2-6|few|TRBV10-3|.
CAISVNTGKRANVLTF
TGTGCCATCAGTGTTAACACAGGGAAACGGGCCAACGTCCTGACTTTC
>TRBJ2-7|few|TRBV6-6|.
CASSRVGSYEQYF
TGTGCCAGCAGTAGGGTAGGGTCCTACGAGCAGTACTTC
>TRBJ2-5|few|TRBV5-1|.
CASSLGGPKETQYF
TGCGCCAGCAGCTTGGGGGGGCCGAAAGAGACCCAGTACTTC
>TRBJ1-1|.|TRBV29-1|.
CSVERGMNTEAFF
TGCAGCGTTGAACGGGGCATGAACACTGAAGCTTTCTTT
>TRBJ2-3|.|TRBV28|.
CASSPPGGGPDTQYF
TGTGCCAGCAGTCCGCCCGGAGGGGGCCCAGATACGCAGTATTTT
>TRBJ2-7|.|TRBV7-2|TRBD2
CASSSRTSGGVYEQYF
TGTGCCAGCAGCTCCCGGACTAGCGGGGGGGTCTACGAGCAGTACTTC
>TRBJ2-6|.|TRBV25-1|.
CASGATGRGANVLTF
TGTGCCAGTGGGGCTACAGGGCGAGGGGCCAACGTCCTGACTTTC
>TRBJ1-1|few|TRBV7-2|.
CASSFSLNTEAFF
TGTGCCAGCAGCTTCTCATTGAACACTGAAGCTTTCTTT
>TRBJ2-1|few|TRBV6-6|TRBD2
CASLLAGGYNEQFF
TGTGCCAGCCTACTAGCGGGAGGCTACAATGAGCAGTTCTTC
>TRBJ1-3|.|TRBV29-1|.
CSVVGRSSGNTIYF
TGCAGCGTTGTAGGTAGAAGCTCTGGAAACACCATATATTTT
>TRBJ1-1|few|TRBV30|.
CAWSVRGGDGAFF
TGTGCCTGGAGTGTACGAGGGGGGGATGGTGCTTTCTTT
>TRBJ1-5|few|TRBV27|TRBD1
CASRRQGYSNQPQHF
TGTGCCAGCAGGAGACAGGGATATAGCAATCAGCCCCAGCATTTT
>TRBJ1-2|.|TRBV5-6|.
CASSSQGPNYGYTF
TGTGCCAGCAGCTCCCAGGGGCCGAACTATGGCTACACCTTC
>TRBJ1-6|.|TRBV5-4|TRBD1
CASSSARQGNNSPLHF
TGTGCCAGCAGCTCCGCCCGACAGGGAAATAATTCACCCCTCCACTTT
>TRBJ2-3|few|TRBV30|.
CAWSVGENTQYF
TGTGCCTGGAGTGTAGGTGAGAATACGCAGTATTTT
>TRBJ1-5|.|TRBV2|.
CASTQQVNSNQPQHF
TGTGCCAGCACTCAACAGGTTAATAGCAATCAGCCCCAGCATTTT
>TRBJ1-1|few|TRBV18|TRBD1
CASSPLTGEAEAFF
TGTGCCAGCTCACCTTTGACAGGGGAGGCTGAAGCTTTCTTT
>TRBJ1-2|few|TRBV5-1|.
CASSLRSTSDYGYTF
TGCGCCAGCAGCTTGAGGTCCACCTCTGATTATGGCTACACCTTC
>TRBJ2-3|.|TRBV6-5|TRBD1
CASRSGTGRTDTQYF
TGTGCCAGCAGGTCCGGGACAGGGCGAACAGATACGCAGTATTTT
>TRBJ2-2|few|TRBV15|TRBD2
CATSRGLAGNTGELFF
TGTGCCACCAGCAGAGGACTAGCGGGGAACACCGGGGAGCTGTTTTTT
>TRBJ2-2|many|TRBV7-9|.
CASSQRLAQAGELFF
TGTGCCAGCAGCCAGAGGCTAGCGCAGGCCGGGGAGCTGTTTTTT
>TRBJ1-1|.|TRBV9|.
CASSKRQVNTEAFF
TGTGCCAGCAGTAAAAGACAGGTGAACACTGAAGCTTTCTTT
>TRBJ2-4|few|TRBV7-6|.
CASSLEGGPLWNIQYF
TGTGCCAGCAGCTTAGAAGGGGGGCCGCTCTGGAACATTCAGTACTTC
>TRBJ1-1|.|TRBV28|.
CASRRRPPNTEAFF
TGTGCCAGCAGAAGAAGGCCTCCTAACACTGAAGCTTTCTTT
>TRBJ2-3|few|TRBV10-3|.
CAISESAGPADTQYF
TGTGCCATCAGTGAGTCGGCGGGGCCGGCAGATACGCAGTATTTT
>TRBJ2-3|.|TRBV7-6|.
CASSLEASTDTQYF
TGTGCCAGCAGCTTAGAGGCTAGCACAGATACGCAGTATTTT
>TRBJ2-3|.|TRBV19|TRBD2
CASSMSSGGAYITDTQYF
TGTGCCAGTAGTATGTCTAGCGGGGGGGCCTATATAACAGATACGCAGTATTTT
>TRBJ2-7|many|TRBV2|.
CASNQERYEQYF
TGTGCCAGCAACCAAGAGAGGTACGAGCAGTACTTC
>TRBJ1-1|few|TRBV5-1|.
CASSLGQLMNTEAFF
TGCGCCAGCAGCTTGGGACAGCTCATGAACACTGAAGCTTTCTTT